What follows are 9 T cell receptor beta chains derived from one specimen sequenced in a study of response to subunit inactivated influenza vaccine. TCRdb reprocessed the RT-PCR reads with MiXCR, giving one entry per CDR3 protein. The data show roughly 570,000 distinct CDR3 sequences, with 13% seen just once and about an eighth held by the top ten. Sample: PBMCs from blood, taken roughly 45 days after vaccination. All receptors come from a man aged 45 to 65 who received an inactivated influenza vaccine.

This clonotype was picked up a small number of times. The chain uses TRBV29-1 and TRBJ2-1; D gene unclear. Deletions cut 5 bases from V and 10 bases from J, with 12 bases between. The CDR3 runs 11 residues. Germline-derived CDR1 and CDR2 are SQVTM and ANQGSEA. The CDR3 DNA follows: TGCAGCGTTAAGGAAAGCATGGAGCAGTTCTTC. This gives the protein CSVKESMEQFF.

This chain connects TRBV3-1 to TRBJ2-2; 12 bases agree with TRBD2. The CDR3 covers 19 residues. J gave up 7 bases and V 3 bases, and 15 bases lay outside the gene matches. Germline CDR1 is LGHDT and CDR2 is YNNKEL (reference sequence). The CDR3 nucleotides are TGTGCCAGCAGCCAGTTGACTAGCGGGAGTGGCGGGAGTGACGGGGAGCTGTTTTTT. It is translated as CASSQLTSGSGGSDGELFF.

DNA of the CDR3: TGCAGCGTTGCAGACAGCTACGAGCAGTACTTC. Encoded protein: CSVADSYEQYF. The J gene is TRBJ2-7, the V gene TRBV29-1; TRBD1 is a possible D gene (5 bases). Per the germline V gene, CDR1 is SQVTM and CDR2 is ANQGSEA. The CDR3 extends over 11 amino acids. V was shortened by 4 bases and J by 3 bases, with 7 bases between the two germline ends.

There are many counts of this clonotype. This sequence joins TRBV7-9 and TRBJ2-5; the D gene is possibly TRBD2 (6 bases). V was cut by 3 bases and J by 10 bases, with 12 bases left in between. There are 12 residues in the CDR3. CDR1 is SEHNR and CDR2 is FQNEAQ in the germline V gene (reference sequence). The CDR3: CASSFFGGDQYF. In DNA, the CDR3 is TGTGCCAGCAGCTTTTTCGGGGGAGACCAGTACTTC.

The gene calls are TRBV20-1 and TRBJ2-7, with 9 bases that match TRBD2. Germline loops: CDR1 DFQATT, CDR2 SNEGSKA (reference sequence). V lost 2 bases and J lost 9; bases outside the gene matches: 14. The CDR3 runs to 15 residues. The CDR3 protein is CSARRGRASSIGQYF. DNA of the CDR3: TGCAGTGCTAGACGCGGGAGGGCCTCGTCAATTGGGCAGTACTTC.

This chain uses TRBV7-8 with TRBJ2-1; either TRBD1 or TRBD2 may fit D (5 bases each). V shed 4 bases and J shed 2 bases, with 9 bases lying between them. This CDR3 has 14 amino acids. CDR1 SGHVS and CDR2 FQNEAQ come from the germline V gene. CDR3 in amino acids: CASSSRDPYNEQFF. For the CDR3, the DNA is TGTGCCAGCAGCTCCCGGGACCCCTACAATGAGCAGTTCTTC.

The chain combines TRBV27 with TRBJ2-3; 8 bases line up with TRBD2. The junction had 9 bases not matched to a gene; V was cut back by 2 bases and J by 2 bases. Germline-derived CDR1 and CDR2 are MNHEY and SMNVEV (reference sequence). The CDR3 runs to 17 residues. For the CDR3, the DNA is TGTGCCAGCAGTTTACCCCTGACGGGAGGGCTCACAGATACGCAGTATTTT. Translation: CASSLPLTGGLTDTQYF.

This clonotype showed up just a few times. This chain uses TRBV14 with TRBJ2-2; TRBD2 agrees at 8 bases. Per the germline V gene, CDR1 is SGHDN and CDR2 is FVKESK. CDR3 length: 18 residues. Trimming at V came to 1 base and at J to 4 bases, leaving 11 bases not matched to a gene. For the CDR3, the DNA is TGTGCCAGCAGCCAAGCCCCAGCGGGAGTTGGGAGCACCGGGGAGCTGTTTTTT. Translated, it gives CASSQAPAGVGSTGELFF. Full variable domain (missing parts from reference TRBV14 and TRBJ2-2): EAGVTQFPSHSVIEKGQTVTLRCDPISGHDNLYWYRRVMGKEIKFLLHFVKESKQDESGMPNNRFLAERTGGTYSTLKVQPAELEDSGVYFCASSQAPAGVGSTGELFFGEGSRLTVL.

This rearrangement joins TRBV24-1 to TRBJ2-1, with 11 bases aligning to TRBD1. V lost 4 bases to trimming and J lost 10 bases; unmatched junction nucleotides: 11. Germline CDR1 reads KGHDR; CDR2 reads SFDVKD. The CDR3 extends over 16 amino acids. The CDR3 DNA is TGTGCCACCAGTGACCCCGGGACAGGGGGGAGCGACGAGCAGTTCTTC. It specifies CATSDPGTGGSDEQFF.